This T cell receptor (beta chain) stems from a study of shared clonotypes between healthy human individuals. Trimming took off 4 bases at V and 7 bases at J, with 19 bases between the two ends. The CDR3 covers 16 residues. In germline, CDR1 is MGHRA, CDR2 YSYEKL. The method was immunoSEQ multiplex PCR; TCRdb's version includes in-frame clones alone and lacks a portion of them. The data contain about 1.1 million clones, about 72% of them singletons. The study, taken as a whole, reports: Clonotypes not shared had lower generation probabilities than those common to all four donors.

In the case of this clone: Its antigen is unidentified.

The sequenced material came from memory CD4+ T cells from PBMCs. The subset here: CD45RA-negative fraction. The source of this sequence is a man aged 18 to 30 in good health. Some clones in this sample may be carry-over from other donors' samples. This rearrangement joins TRBV4-1 to TRBJ1-4; possible D gene TRBD1, 5 bases. DNA for the CDR3: TGCGCCAGCAGCCGGGGGGGATCCGGGCCACCTGAAAAACTGTTTTTT. Its protein product is CASSRGGSGPPEKLFF.